This T cell receptor (beta chain) originates from a study of cytomegalovirus exposure and HLA in healthy donors. Study-level background: The same platform was used for the 130 or so validation repertoires as for the roughly 670 first-cohort repertoires, as reported in a later analysis.

Deletions cut 0 bases from V and 6 bases from J, with 13 bases between. The germline CDR1 and CDR2 sequences are GTSNPN and SVGIG (reference sequence). This CDR3 comprises 14 residues. Findings and caveats of the study: As was reported, the classifier diagnosed cytomegalovirus status with high specificity and sensitivity. There were 160 or so TCR beta chains listed as cytomegalovirus-associated.

Of note for this clone: Its antigen is as yet unknown.

The repertoire was sequenced with immunoSEQ multiplex PCR; TCRdb's copy has only in-frame clones and lacks some. This table holds about 150,000 clones, 86% found once. Specimen: PBMCs. The TCR originated in a human donor in good health. This chain uses TRBV30 with TRBJ2-3; tentatively, D is TRBD2 (5 bases). The CDR3 sequence: CAWSVGLGEDTQYF. As DNA, the CDR3 is TGTGCCTGGAGTGTAGGACTGGGAGAGGATACGCAGTATTTT.